This section outlines one T cell receptor (beta chain) sequence together with its context. Its antigen is still unknown. This sample was taken from a study of tumor-infiltrating lymphocytes in primary liver carcinoma. At the level of the study: Each participant had primary liver carcinoma, and surgical resection was the treatment.

Unsorted whole blood supplied the blood RNA, and germline DNA was isolated too. Patients in the cohort were treatment-naive and living with chronic HBV infection. Priming with a constant-region primer yielded TCR beta cDNA from around 540 ng total RNA. Employing slightly modified ARM-PCR, three nested multiplex PCR rounds were run, and these gave rise to the TCR beta libraries. Both of the initial two PCR rounds ran for approximately 11 cycles and employed TRBV1-TRBV30 forward primers alongside a C-beta reverse primer. MiXCR, applied by TCRdb to the multiplex PCR reads, yields one record per CDR3 protein. This sample has around 330,000 distinct CDR3 sequences; about 50% occur once, and the top ten carry approximately 15%. General observations from the study: The overlap of tumor-adjacent and tumor-blood pairs was smaller than that of tumor region pairs.

V lost 3 bases and J 6 bases, leaving 18 bases between the germline ends. Germline V CDR1 and CDR2: SGHNT, YENEEA. The CDR3 is 16 residues long. The sequence was obtained from a young woman with primary liver carcinoma and hepatitis B virus infection. The chain carries TRBV11-3 and TRBJ2-4; weak D call: TRBD2 (7 bases). Sample: peripheral blood. The CDR3 sequence: CASSLRGPRQGNIQYF. Written as DNA, the CDR3 is TGTGCCAGCAGCTTGCGGGGGCCAAGGCAAGGAAACATTCAGTACTTC. The full variable domain, completed using reference TRBV11-3 and TRBJ2-4, is EAGVVQSPRYKIIEKKQPVAFWCNPISGHNTLYWYLQNLGQGPELLIRYENEEAVDDSQLPKDRFSAERLKGVDSTLKIQPAELGDSAVYLCASSLRGPRQGNIQYFGAGTRLSVL.